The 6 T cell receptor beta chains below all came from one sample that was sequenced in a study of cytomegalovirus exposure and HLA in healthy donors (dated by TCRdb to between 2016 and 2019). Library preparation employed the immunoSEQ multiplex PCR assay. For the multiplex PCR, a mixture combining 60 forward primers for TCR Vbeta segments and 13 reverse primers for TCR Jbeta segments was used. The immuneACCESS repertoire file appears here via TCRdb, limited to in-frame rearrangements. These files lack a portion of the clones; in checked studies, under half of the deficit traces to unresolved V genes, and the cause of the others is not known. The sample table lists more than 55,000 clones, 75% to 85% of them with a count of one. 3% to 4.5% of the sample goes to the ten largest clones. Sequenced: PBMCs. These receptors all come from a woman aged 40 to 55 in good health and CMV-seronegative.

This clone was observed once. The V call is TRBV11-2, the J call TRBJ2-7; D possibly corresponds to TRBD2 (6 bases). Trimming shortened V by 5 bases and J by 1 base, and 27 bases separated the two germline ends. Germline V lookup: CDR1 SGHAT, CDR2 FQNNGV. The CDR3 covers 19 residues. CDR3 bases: TGTGCCAGCAGCACACGCCGGCCTCTGGGGGGACGCCATTCCTACGAGCAGTACTTC. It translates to CASSTRRPLGGRHSYEQYF.

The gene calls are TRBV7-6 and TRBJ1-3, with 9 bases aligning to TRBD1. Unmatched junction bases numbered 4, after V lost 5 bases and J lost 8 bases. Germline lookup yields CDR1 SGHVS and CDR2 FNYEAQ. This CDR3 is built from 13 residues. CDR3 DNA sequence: TGTGCCAGCAGCACGACAGGGGGGGACACCATATATTTT. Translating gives CASSTTGGDTIYF. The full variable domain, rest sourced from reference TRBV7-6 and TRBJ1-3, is GAGVSQSPRYKVTKRGQDVALRCDPISGHVSLYWYRQALGQGPEFLTYFNYEAQQDKSGLPNDRFSAERPEGSISTLTIQRTEQRDSAMYRCASSTTGGDTIYFGEGSWLTVV.

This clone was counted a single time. Here the CDR3 DNA reads TGTGCCAGTAGCGTTGGGGTGGGGCGGGAGGACGTCGCAGATACGCAGTATTTT. It encodes CASSVGVGREDVADTQYF. The chain recombines TRBV19 with TRBJ2-3, with 8 bases lining up with TRBD2. This CDR3 spans 18 amino acids. Looked up from germline, CDR1 is LNHDA and CDR2 is SQIVND (reference sequence). V shed 6 bases, J shed 4 bases, and the junction held 18 bases outside the gene matches.

The CDR3 coding sequence is TGCGCCAGCAGCTTCCCACAGAAAGAGACCCAGTACTTC. This gives the protein CASSFPQKETQYF. V is TRBV5-1 and J is TRBJ2-5; D uncertain. The CDR3 contains 13 residues. Germline CDR1 and CDR2: SGHRS and YFSETQ. V lost 2 bases to trimming and J lost 3 bases, with 8 bases between them. The full variable domain, rest sourced from reference TRBV5-1 and TRBJ2-5, is KAGVTQTPRYLIKTRGQQVTLSCSPISGHRSVSWYQQTPGQGLQFLFEYFSETQRNKGNFPGRFSGRQFSNSRSEMNVSTLELGDSALYLCASSFPQKETQYFGPGTRLLVL.

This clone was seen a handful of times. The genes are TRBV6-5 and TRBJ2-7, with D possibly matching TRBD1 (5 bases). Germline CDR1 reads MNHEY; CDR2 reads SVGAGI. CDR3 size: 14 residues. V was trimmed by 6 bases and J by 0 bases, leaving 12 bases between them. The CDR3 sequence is CASSPDRNSYEQYF. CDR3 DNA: TGTGCCAGCAGCCCCGACAGAAACTCCTACGAGCAGTACTTC.

The CDR3 DNA reads as TGTGCCAGCAGTGAACAGGGGATCTATCAGCCCCAGCATTTT. Translated, it gives CASSEQGIYQPQHF. The chain links TRBV2 to TRBJ1-5; a weak D match, TRBD1 (6 bases). The germline CDR1 and CDR2 sequences are SNHLY and FYNNEI. V was clipped by 2 bases and J by 5 bases, with 10 bases between them. This CDR3 spans 14 amino acids.